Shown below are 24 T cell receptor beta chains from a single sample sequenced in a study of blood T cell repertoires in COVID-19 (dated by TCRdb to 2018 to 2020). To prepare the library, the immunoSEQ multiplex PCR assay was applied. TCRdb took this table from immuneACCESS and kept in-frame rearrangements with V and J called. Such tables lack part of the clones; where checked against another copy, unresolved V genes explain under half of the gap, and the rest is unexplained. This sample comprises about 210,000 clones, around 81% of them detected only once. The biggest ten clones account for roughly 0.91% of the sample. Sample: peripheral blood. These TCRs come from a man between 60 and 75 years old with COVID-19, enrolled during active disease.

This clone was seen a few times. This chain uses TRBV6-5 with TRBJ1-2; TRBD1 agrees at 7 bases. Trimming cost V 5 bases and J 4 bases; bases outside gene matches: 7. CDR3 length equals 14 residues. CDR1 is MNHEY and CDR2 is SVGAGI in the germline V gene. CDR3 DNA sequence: TGTGCCAGCAGTCGGGACAGAGCCCCCTATGGCTACACCTTC. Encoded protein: CASSRDRAPYGYTF.

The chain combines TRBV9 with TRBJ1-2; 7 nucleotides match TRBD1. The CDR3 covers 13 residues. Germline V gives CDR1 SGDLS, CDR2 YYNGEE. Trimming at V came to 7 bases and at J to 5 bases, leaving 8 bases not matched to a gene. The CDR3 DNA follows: TGTGCCAGCGGACCGACAGGGAGTTATGGCTACACCTTC. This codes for CASGPTGSYGYTF.

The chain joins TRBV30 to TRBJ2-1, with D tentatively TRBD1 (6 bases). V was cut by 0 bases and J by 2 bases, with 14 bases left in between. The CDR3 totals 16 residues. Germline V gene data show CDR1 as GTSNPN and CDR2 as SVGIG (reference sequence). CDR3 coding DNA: TGTGCCTGGAGTGTACTGGGGGCAGACCCCTACAATGAGCAGTTCTTC. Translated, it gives CAWSVLGADPYNEQFF.

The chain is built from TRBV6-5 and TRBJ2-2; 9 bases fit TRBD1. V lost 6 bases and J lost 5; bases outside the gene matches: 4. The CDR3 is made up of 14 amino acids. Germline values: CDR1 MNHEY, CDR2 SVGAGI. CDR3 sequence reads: CASRQGAATGELFF. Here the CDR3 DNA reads TGTGCCAGCAGACAGGGGGCGGCGACCGGGGAGCTGTTTTTT.

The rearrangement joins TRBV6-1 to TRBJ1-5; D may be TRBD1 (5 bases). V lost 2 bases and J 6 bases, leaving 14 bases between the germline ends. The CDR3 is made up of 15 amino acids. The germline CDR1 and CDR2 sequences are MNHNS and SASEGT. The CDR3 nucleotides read TGTGCCAGCAGTGAACCGGGGGGTAGGGTTCAGCCCCAGCATTTT. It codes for CASSEPGGRVQPQHF.

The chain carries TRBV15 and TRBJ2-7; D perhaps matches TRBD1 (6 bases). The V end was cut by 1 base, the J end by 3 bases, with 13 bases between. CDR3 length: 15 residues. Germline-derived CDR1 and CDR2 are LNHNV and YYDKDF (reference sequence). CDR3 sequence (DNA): TGTGCCACCAGCAGAGGGACGTCACAGGGCTACGAGCAGTACTTC. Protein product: CATSRGTSQGYEQYF.

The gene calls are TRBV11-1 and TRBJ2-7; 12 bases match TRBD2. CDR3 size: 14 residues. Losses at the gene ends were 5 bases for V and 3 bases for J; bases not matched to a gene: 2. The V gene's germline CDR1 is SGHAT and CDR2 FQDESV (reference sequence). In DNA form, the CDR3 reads TGTGCCAGCAGCGAGACTAGCGGGAGCTACGAGCAGTACTTC. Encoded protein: CASSETSGSYEQYF.

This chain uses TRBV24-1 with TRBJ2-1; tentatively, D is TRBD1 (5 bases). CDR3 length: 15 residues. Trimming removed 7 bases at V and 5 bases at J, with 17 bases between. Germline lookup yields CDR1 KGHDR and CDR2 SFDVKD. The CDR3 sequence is CATSYRQQKNNEQFF. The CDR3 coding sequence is TGTGCCACCAGCTACCGACAGCAAAAAAACAATGAGCAGTTCTTC.

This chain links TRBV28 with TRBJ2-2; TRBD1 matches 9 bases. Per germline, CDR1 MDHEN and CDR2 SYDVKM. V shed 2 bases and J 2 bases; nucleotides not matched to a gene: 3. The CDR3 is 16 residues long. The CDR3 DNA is TGTGCCAGCAGTTTAGCGGGACAGGGAAACACCGGGGAGCTGTTTTTT. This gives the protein CASSLAGQGNTGELFF.

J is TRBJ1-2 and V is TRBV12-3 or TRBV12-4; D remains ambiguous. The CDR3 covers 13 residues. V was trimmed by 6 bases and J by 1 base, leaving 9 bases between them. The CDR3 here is CASRDGINYGYTF. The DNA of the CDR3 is TGTGCCAGCAGGGACGGGATTAACTATGGCTACACCTTC.

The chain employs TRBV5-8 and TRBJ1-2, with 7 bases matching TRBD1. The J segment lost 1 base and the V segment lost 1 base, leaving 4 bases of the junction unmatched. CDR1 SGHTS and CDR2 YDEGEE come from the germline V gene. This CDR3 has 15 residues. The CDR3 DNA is TGTGCCAGCAGCTTGAGGACAGGCCTTAACTATGGCTACACCTTC. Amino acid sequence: CASSLRTGLNYGYTF.

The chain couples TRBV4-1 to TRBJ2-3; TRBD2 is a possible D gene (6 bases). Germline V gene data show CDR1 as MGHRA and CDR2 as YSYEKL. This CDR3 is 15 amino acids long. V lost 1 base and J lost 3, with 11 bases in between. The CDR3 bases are TGCGCCAGCAGCCAAGTGCGGGATTGGACAGATACGCAGTATTTT. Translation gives CASSQVRDWTDTQYF.

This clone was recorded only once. DNA for the CDR3: TGTGCCAGCAGCTGGACAGGGTATGAGCAGTTCTTC. It is translated as CASSWTGYEQFF. The chain recombines TRBV7-9 with TRBJ2-1; 8 positions agree with TRBD1. There are 12 residues in the CDR3. Germline loops: CDR1 SEHNR, CDR2 FQNEAQ (reference sequence). With V trimmed by 4 bases and J by 8 bases, 1 base remained unmatched.

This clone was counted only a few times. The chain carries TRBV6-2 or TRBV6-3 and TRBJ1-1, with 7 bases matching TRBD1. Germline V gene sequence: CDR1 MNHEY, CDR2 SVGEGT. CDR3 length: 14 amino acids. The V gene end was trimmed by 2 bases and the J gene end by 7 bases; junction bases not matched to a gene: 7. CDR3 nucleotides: TGTGCCAGCAGTTACCTCACAGGGGCTGGTGAAGCTTTCTTT. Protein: CASSYLTGAGEAFF.

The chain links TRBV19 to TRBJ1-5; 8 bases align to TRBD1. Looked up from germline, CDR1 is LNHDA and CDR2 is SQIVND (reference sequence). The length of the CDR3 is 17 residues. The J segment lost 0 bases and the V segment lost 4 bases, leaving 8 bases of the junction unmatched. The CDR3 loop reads CASSNPRQGSSNQPQHF. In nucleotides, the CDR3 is TGTGCCAGTAGTAACCCAAGACAGGGGAGTAGCAATCAGCCCCAGCATTTT.

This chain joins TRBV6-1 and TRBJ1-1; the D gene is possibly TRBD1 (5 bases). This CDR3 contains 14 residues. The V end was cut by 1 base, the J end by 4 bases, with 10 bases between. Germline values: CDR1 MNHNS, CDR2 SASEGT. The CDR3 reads CASSEGAGGTEAFF. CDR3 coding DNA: TGTGCCAGCAGTGAAGGGGCCGGGGGCACTGAAGCTTTCTTT.

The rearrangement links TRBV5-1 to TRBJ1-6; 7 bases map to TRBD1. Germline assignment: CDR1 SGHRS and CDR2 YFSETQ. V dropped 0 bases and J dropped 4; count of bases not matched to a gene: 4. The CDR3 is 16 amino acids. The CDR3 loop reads CASSLVQGLYNSPLHF. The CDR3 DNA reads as TGCGCCAGCAGCTTGGTACAGGGGTTATATAATTCACCCCTCCACTTT.

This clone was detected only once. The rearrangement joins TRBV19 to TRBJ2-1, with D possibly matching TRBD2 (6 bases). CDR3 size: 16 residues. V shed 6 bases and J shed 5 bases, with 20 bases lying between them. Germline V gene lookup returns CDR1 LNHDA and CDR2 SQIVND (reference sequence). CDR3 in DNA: TGTGCCAGTAGCCTGGTGGGTAGCGGAGGCCACAATGAGCAGTTCTTC. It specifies CASSLVGSGGHNEQFF.

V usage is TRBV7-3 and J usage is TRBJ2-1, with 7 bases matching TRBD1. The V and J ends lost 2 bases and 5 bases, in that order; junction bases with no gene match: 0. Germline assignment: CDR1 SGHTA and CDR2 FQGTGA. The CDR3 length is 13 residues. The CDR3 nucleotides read TGTGCCAGCAGCTTAGGGACAGACAATGAGCAGTTCTTC. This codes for CASSLGTDNEQFF.

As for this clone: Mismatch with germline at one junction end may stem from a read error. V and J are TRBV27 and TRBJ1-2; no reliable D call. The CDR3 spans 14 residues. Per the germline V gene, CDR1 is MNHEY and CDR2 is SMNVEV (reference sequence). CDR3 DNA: TGTGCCAGCGGGGATGGGCAGCGGCTAGGTGGCCACACCTTC. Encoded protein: CASGDGQRLGGHTF.

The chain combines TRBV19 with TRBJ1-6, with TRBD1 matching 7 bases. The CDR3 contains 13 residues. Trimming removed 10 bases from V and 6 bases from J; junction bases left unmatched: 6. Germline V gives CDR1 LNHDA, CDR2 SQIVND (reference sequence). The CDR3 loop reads CATLGTVNSPLHF. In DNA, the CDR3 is TGTGCCACGCTAGGGACAGTTAATTCACCCCTCCACTTT. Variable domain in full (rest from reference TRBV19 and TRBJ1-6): DGGITQSPKYLFRKEGQNVTLSCEQNLNHDAMYWYRQDPGQGLRLIYYSQIVNDFQKGDIAEGYSVSREKKESFPLTVTSAQKNPTAFYLCATLGTVNSPLHFGNGTRLTVT.

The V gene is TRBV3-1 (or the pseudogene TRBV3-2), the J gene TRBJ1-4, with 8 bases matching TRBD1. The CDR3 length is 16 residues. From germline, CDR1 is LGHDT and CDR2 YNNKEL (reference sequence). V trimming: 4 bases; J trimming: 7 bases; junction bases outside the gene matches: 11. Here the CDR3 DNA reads TGTGCCAGCAGCCGATCTACAGGGGGTTGGAGTGAAAAACTGTTTTTT. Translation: CASSRSTGGWSEKLFF.

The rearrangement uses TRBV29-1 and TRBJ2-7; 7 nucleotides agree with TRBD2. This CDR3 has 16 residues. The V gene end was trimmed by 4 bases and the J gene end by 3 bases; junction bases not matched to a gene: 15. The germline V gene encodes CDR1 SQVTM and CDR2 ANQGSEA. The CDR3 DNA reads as TGCAGCGTTGGCGGACCGATCCAGGGCGGGAGCTACGAGCAGTACTTC. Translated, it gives CSVGGPIQGGSYEQYF.

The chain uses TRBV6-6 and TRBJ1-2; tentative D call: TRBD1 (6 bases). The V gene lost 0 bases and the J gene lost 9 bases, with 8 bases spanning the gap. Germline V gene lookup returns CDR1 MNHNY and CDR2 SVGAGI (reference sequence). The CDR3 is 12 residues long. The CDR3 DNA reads TGTGCCAGCAGTTACTCCCAGGGGAGCTACACCTTC. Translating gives CASSYSQGSYTF.